Given below is one TCR beta chain in context. Its antigen is currently unknown. This CDR3 has 15 residues. Trimming at V came to 0 bases and at J to 7 bases, leaving 5 bases not matched to a gene. Germline V lookup: CDR1 MGHRA, CDR2 YSYEKL. This specimen comes from a study of cytomegalovirus exposure and HLA in healthy donors. Overall study findings and caveats: A later analysis found that most CMV-associated TCR beta chains appeared HLA-restricted. Later analysis suggested links between common viral pathogens and several top significant clusters. Another analysis was done later, and it associated approximately 15,000 TCR beta sequences with HLA alleles at 0.05 false discovery rate.

Primers: 60 Vbeta forward and 13 Jbeta reverse. TCRdb's table, derived via immunoSEQ multiplex PCR, lists solely in-frame clones and lacks some. In the table there are approximately 59,000 clones, around 73% of which are singletons. This chain uses TRBV4-1 with TRBJ1-2; 10 nucleotides agree with TRBD1. The receptor was isolated from a girl between 10 and 17 years old in good health and CMV-seropositive. Material for sequencing was PBMCs. CDR3 sequence: CASSQDPRTGGGYTF. The CDR3 DNA follows: TGCGCCAGCAGCCAAGATCCCCGGACAGGGGGTGGCTACACCTTC.